This entry describes one TCR beta chain. Antigen specificity is unknown. These data come from a study of T cells in Graves' hyperthyroidism and ophthalmopathy. Overall study results and limits: Ophthalmopathy was told apart from stable hyperthyroidism by a 13 V-J model. Model predictions of ophthalmopathy came a median around 6.5 months before onset.

From RNA transcripts, TCR beta CDR3 regions were amplified. The study used the HTBI primer set for a first-round RT-PCR of the TCR CDR3. One entry per CDR3 protein, called by TCRdb with MiXCR from the multiplex PCR reads. The sample lists approximately 630,000 distinct CDR3 sequences; roughly 15% were seen once. Sample: blood. This receptor was identified in a woman in her 30s with Graves' hyperthyroidism.

The CDR3 protein is CASGDRGYQPQHF. CDR3 sequence (DNA): TGTGCCAGTGGGGACAGGGGGTATCAGCCCCAGCATTTT. The chain recombines TRBV19 with TRBJ1-5; 11 bases match TRBD1. The junction had 2 bases not matched to a gene; V was cut back by 8 bases and J by 5 bases. CDR3 length equals 13 residues. Germline assignment: CDR1 LNHDA and CDR2 SQIVND (reference sequence).